This is a list of T cell receptor beta chains from one sample in a study of post-analysis software for immune sequencing data. Each CDR3 protein gets one entry after TCRdb re-called the PCR reads with MiXCR. Among a few hundred thousand distinct CDR3 sequences listed, 36% were seen once. Sequenced input: blood. The receptors derive from a girl aged 10 to 17 with multiple sclerosis. CDR3s include the opening cysteine and the closing phenylalanine or tryptophan. The D gene is left open where the match is weak. The listing skips clone size in some rows; elsewhere it reads once, few, many or a size class.

abundance	v_gene	d_gene	j_gene	CDR3aa	CDR3nt
many	TRBV10-2	.	TRBJ2-3	CASSDPDTQYF	TGCGCCAGCAGTGACCCAGATACGCAGTATTTT
many	TRBV5-1	.	TRBJ2-7	CASSPDGTYEQYF	TGCGCCAGCAGCCCCGACGGGACCTACGAGCAGTACTTC
.	TRBV29-1	TRBD2	TRBJ2-5	CSARIAGVYQETQYF	TGCAGCGCAAGGATAGCGGGAGTATACCAAGAGACCCAGTACTTC
.	TRBV13	.	TRBJ2-1	CASSFPPGDEQFF	TGTGCCAGCAGCTTTCCCCCGGGGGATGAGCAGTTCTTC
many	TRBV5-1	TRBD2	TRBJ2-1	CASSTDPSGVLEQFF	TGCGCCAGCAGCACGGACCCTAGCGGGGTATTAGAGCAGTTCTTC
.	TRBV20-1	.	TRBJ2-7	CSATPGHSSYEQYF	TGCAGTGCTACGCCGGGACACAGCTCCTACGAGCAGTACTTC
few	TRBV28	TRBD1	TRBJ1-1	CASSGTGWTEAFF	TGTGCCAGCAGTGGGACAGGGTGGACTGAAGCTTTCTTT
many	TRBV4-1	.	TRBJ2-1	CASSFLLAASSYNEQFF	TGCGCCAGCAGCTTTCTCCTTGCGGCTAGCTCCTACAATGAGCAGTTCTTC
many	TRBV27	TRBD2	TRBJ2-3	CASSPPSGRTQYF	TGTGCCAGCAGTCCGCCTAGCGGGAGGACGCAGTATTTT
.	TRBV7-2	.	TRBJ2-2	CASSDSVAVRAGELFF	TGTGCCAGCAGCGACAGCGTGGCGGTGCGGGCCGGGGAGCTGTTTTTT
.	TRBV12-3/TRBV12-4	.	TRBJ1-5	CASSVAGGGNQPQHF	TGTGCCAGCAGTGTAGCTGGGGGTGGCAATCAGCCCCAGCATTTT
once	TRBV5-1	.	TRBJ2-3	CASSLQGRTSTDTQYF	TGCGCCAGCAGCTTGCAGGGCCGCACGAGCACAGATACGCAGTATTTT
.	TRBV7-9	TRBD2	TRBJ2-5	CASSPGTSGRIDETQYF	TGTGCCAGCAGCCCAGGGACTAGCGGGAGGATAGACGAGACCCAGTACTTC
.	TRBV12-3/TRBV12-4	.	TRBJ2-3	CASSPRGAGTDAQYF	TGTGCCAGCAGCCCGAGGGGTGCGGGCACAGATGCGCAGTATTTT
.	TRBV10-3	.	TRBJ2-1	CAIRKDLTLNEQFF	TGTGCCATCAGAAAGGACTTGACGCTCAATGAGCAGTTCTTC
many	TRBV4-1	.	TRBJ2-1	CASSQIWTNYNEQFF	TGCGCCAGCAGCCAAATCTGGACCAATTACAATGAGCAGTTCTTC
many	TRBV29-1	.	TRBJ1-2	CSVEGGSGGYTF	TGCAGCGTTGAAGGAGGGTCCGGGGGCTACACCTTC
many	TRBV5-1	TRBD1	TRBJ1-1	CASSWVTGMNTEAFF	TGCGCCAGCAGCTGGGTGACAGGGATGAACACTGAAGCTTTCTTT
.	TRBV7-2	.	TRBJ2-5	CASSLYRSEAQYF	TGTGCCAGCAGCTTATATCGGTCCGAGGCCCAGTACTTC
few	TRBV4-2	.	TRBJ2-7	CASSQGDSAYEQYF	TGTGCCAGCAGCCAAGGGGACTCGGCCTACGAGCAGTACTTC
few	TRBV28	.	TRBJ2-3	CASSPPGTSDTQYF	TGTGCCAGCAGTCCTCCCGGGACCTCAGATACGCAGTATTTT
many	TRBV20-1	.	TRBJ1-5	CSARPTYTAGGQPQHF	TGCAGTGCTAGACCAACATATACGGCGGGGGGACAGCCCCAGCATTTT
.	TRBV29-1	.	TRBJ2-1	CSVGVQPNEQFF	TGCAGCGTTGGGGTACAGCCCAATGAGCAGTTCTTC
many	TRBV10-2	.	TRBJ2-7	CASSERAGRSYEQYF	TGCGCCAGCAGTGAGAGAGCAGGGCGATCCTACGAGCAGTACTTC
many	TRBV6-2/TRBV6-3	TRBD2	TRBJ2-1	CASSTGLAANYNEQFF	TGTGCCAGCAGTACCGGACTAGCGGCCAACTACAATGAGCAGTTCTTC
few	TRBV20-1	TRBD1	TRBJ1-6	CSAQGAANSPLHF	TGCAGTGCCCAGGGGGCAGCCAATTCACCCCTCCACTTT
many	TRBV7-8	TRBD2	TRBJ2-1	CASSPGTSGGPSYNEQFF	TGTGCCAGCAGCCCAGGGACTAGCGGGGGTCCTTCCTACAATGAGCAGTTCTTC
few	TRBV28	.	TRBJ2-1	CASSLGTRTYNEQFF	TGTGCCAGCAGTTTAGGTACAAGAACCTACAATGAGCAGTTCTTC
few	TRBV5-1	TRBD1	TRBJ2-1	CASSYTGTGARNEQFF	TGCGCCAGCAGCTATACCGGGACAGGGGCCCGCAATGAGCAGTTCTTC
many	TRBV29-1	.	TRBJ2-5	CSVEDSGKETQYF	TGCAGCGTTGAAGATAGCGGTAAAGAGACCCAGTACTTC
few	TRBV27	TRBD1	TRBJ2-2	CASDDDPGQRTGELFF	TGTGCCAGCGATGACGATCCGGGACAGCGCACCGGGGAGCTGTTTTTT
many	TRBV28	TRBD2	TRBJ2-3	CASSLQAGGYTDTQYF	TGTGCCAGCAGTTTACAAGCGGGGGGGTACACAGATACGCAGTATTTT
many	TRBV29-1	.	TRBJ1-1	CSVDAPRSEGTEAFF	TGCAGCGTTGATGCCCCGCGATCGGAAGGCACTGAAGCTTTCTTT
many	TRBV5-1	.	TRBJ1-2	CASSKQGRGYTF	TGCGCCAGCAGCAAACAGGGTCGGGGCTACACCTTC
.	TRBV7-9	.	TRBJ1-6	CASSFGGISPLHF	TGTGCCAGCAGCTTCGGTGGCATTTCACCCCTCCACTTT
many	TRBV11-2	TRBD1	TRBJ2-3	CASSSGQGADTQYF	TGTGCCAGCAGCTCGGGACAGGGGGCGGATACGCAGTATTTT
.	TRBV12-3/TRBV12-4	TRBD1	TRBJ2-3	CAGTSTGPTDTQYF	TGTGCCGGCACCTCGACAGGGCCAACAGATACGCAGTATTTT
once	TRBV29-1	.	TRBJ2-7	CSVAGSAYEQYF	TGCAGCGTTGCAGGGTCAGCCTACGAGCAGTACTTC
.	TRBV20-1	.	TRBJ2-5	CSATEQETQYF	TGCAGTGCAACCGAGCAAGAGACCCAGTACTTC
.	TRBV5-1	TRBD2	TRBJ2-1	CASSSYSGTSGRQGFF	TGCGCCAGCAGCTCCTACTCCGGGACTAGCGGGCGCCAGGGGTTCTTC
.	TRBV7-9	TRBD1	TRBJ2-2	CASSFWTGLIGERFF	TGTGCCAGCAGCTTCTGGACAGGGCTGATCGGGGAGCGGTTTTTT
few	TRBV7-9	.	TRBJ2-4	CASSGGRWIAKNIQYF	TGTGCCAGCAGCGGCGGCAGGTGGATAGCCAAAAACATTCAGTACTTC
once	TRBV5-1	TRBD2	TRBJ2-1	CASSSSSGGYNEQFF	TGCGCCAGCAGCTCCTCTAGCGGGGGCTACAATGAGCAGTTCTTC
.	TRBV29-1	.	TRBJ1-1	CNERDGMNTEAFF	TGCAACGAAAGGGACGGCATGAACACTGAAGCTTTCTTT
.	TRBV7-2	TRBD2	TRBJ2-1	CASSATSGSENELFF	TGTGCCAGCAGCGCAACTAGCGGGAGTGAGAATGAGCTGTTCTTC
.	TRBV20-1	.	TRBJ1-2	CSAGGLNYGYTF	TGCAGTGCTGGAGGGCTTAACTATGGCTACACCTTC
many	TRBV29-1	.	TRBJ2-1	CSVAGYNEQFF	TGCAGCGTTGCAGGGTACAATGAGCAGTTCTTC
.	TRBV6-2/TRBV6-3	.	TRBJ1-5	CASSYRGEGRQPQHF	TGTGCCAGCAGTTACAGGGGGGAAGGAAGGCAGCCCCAGCATTTT
many	TRBV6-5	TRBD1	TRBJ1-2	CASSLMTGENYGYTF	TGTGCCAGCAGTTTGATGACAGGGGAGAACTATGGCTACACCTTC
many	TRBV7-9	.	TRBJ1-6	CASSPPNLLGSPLHF	TGTGCCAGCAGCCCCCCGAACCTCTTAGGTTCACCCCTCCACTTT
.	TRBV18	.	TRBJ2-7	CASSPVSTAYEQYF	TGTGCCAGCTCACCAGTAAGTACAGCATACGAGCAGTACTTC
many	TRBV5-6	TRBD1	TRBJ1-6	CASSLVPGGNSPLHF	TGTGCCAGCAGCTTGGTACCAGGGGGTAATTCACCCCTCCACTTT
few	TRBV5-6	.	TRBJ2-1	CASSLGSNPRETQFF	TGTGCCAGCAGCTTAGGTTCCAACCCCCGGGAGACCCAGTTCTTC
.	TRBV6-6	TRBD1	TRBJ2-3	CTSTRDRRYGGTQYF	TGTACCAGCACCCGGGACAGGCGCTATGGTGGTACGCAGTATTTT